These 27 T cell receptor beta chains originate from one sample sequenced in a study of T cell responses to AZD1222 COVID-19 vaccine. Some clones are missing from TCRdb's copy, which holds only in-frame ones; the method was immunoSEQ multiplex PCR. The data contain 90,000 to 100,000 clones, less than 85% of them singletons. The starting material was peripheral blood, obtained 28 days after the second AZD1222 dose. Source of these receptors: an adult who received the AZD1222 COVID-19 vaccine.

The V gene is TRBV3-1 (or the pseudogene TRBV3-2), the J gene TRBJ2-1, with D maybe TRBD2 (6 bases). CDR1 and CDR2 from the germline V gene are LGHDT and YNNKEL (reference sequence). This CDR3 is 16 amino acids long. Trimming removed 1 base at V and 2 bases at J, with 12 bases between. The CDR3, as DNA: TGTGCCAGCAGCCAAGGTTCAGCGGGCGCCTACAATGAGCAGTTCTTC. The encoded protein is CASSQGSAGAYNEQFF.

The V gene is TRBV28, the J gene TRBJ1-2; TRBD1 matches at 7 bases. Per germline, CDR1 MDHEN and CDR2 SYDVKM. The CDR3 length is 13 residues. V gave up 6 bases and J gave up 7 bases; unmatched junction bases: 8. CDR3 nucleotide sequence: TGTGCCAGCAGACCAACAGGGGAATCTGGCTACACCTTC. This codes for CASRPTGESGYTF.

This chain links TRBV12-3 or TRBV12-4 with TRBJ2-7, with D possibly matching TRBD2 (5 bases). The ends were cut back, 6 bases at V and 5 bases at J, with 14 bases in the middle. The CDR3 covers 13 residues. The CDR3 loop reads CASSHGLNDEQYF. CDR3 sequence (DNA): TGTGCCAGCAGCCACGGACTGAATGACGAGCAGTACTTC.

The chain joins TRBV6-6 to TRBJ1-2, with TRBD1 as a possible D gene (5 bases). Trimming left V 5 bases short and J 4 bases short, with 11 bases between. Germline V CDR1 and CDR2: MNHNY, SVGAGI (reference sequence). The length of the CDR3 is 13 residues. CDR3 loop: CASSRQLLYGYTF. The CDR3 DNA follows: TGTGCCAGCAGTCGACAGCTTCTCTATGGCTACACCTTC.

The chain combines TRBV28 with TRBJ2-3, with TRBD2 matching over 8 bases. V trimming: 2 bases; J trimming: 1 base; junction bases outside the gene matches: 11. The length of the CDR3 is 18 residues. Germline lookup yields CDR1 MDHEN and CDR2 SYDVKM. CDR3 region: CASSLLATGGDGTDTQYF. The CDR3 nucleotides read TGTGCCAGCAGTTTACTAGCGACCGGGGGGGATGGCACAGATACGCAGTATTTT.

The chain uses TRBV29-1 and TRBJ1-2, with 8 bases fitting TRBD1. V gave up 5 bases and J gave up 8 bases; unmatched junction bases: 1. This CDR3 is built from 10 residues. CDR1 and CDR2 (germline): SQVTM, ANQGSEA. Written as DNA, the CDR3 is TGCAGCGTTACAGGGGGAGGCTACACCTTC. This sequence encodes CSVTGGGYTF. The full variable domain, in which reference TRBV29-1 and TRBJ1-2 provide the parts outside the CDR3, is SAVISQKPSRDICQRGTSLTIQCQVDSQVTMMFWYRQQPGQSLTLIATANQGSEATYESGFVIDKFPISRPNLTFSTLTVSNMSPEDSSIYLCSVTGGGYTFGSGTRLTVV.

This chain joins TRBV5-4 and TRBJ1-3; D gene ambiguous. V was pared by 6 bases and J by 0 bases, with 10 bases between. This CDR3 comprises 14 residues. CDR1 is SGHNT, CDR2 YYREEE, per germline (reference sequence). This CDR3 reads CASTKEVSGNTIYF. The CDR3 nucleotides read TGTGCCAGCACCAAGGAAGTCTCTGGAAACACCATATATTTT.

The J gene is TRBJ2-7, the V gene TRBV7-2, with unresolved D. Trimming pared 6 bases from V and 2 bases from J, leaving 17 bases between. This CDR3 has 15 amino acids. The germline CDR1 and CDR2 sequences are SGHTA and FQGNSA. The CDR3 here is CASRRNWLPAYEQYF. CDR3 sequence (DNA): TGTGCCAGCAGGAGAAACTGGCTCCCTGCCTACGAGCAGTACTTC.

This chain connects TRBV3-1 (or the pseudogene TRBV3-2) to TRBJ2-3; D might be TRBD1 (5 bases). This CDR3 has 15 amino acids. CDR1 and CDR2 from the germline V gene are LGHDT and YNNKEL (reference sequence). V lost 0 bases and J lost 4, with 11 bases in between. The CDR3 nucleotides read TGTGCCAGCAGCCAAGATGGTCAGGGCTCAGATACGCAGTATTTT. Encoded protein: CASSQDGQGSDTQYF.

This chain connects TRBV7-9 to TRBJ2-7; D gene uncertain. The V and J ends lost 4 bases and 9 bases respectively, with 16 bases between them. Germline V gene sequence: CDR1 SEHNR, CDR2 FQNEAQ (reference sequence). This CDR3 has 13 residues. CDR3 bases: TGTGCCAGCAGCTGGGCCTCACGTCCGATGCAGTACTTC. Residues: CASSWASRPMQYF.

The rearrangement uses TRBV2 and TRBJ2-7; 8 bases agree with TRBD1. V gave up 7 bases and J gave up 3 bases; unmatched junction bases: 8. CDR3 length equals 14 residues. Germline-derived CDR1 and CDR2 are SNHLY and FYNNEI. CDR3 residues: CASTYRGMIYEQYF. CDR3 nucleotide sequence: TGTGCCAGCACATACAGGGGGATGATCTACGAGCAGTACTTC.

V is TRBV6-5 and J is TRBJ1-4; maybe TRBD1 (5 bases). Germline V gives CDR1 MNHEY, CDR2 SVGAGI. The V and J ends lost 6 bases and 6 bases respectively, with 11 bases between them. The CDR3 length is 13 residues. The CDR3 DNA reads TGTGCCAGCAGATTGGGACTTGATGAAAAACTGTTTTTT. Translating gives CASRLGLDEKLFF.

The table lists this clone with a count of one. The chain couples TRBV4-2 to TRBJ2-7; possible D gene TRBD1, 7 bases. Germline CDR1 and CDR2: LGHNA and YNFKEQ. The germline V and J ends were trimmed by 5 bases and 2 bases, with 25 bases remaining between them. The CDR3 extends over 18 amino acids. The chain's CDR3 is CASSYTATGAGLPYEQYF. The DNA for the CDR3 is TGTGCCAGCAGCTACACAGCCACAGGGGCGGGGCTACCCTACGAGCAGTACTTC.

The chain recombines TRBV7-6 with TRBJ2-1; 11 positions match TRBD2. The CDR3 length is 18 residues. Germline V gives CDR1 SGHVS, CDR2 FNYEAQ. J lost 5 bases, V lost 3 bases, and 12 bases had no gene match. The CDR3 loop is CASSFGPGLAETNNEQFF. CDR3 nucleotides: TGTGCCAGCAGCTTTGGGCCGGGACTAGCGGAAACTAACAATGAGCAGTTCTTC.

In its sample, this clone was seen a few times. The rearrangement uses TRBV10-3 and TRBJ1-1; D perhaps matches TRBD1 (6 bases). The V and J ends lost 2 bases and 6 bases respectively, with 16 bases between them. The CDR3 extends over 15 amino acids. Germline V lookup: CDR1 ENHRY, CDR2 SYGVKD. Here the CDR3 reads CAISEPGTGIPEAFF. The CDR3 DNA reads TGTGCCATCAGTGAGCCGGGAACAGGGATCCCTGAAGCTTTCTTT.

In DNA, the CDR3 is TGCACCAGCAGCCAAGATCTCCTAGCTGGCGAGCAGTACTTC. Its protein is CTSSQDLLAGEQYF. The rearrangement joins TRBV1 to TRBJ2-7; no DNA check was done on the table's D call, TRBD2. TRBV1 is recorded as a pseudogene. The CDR3 runs to 14 residues.

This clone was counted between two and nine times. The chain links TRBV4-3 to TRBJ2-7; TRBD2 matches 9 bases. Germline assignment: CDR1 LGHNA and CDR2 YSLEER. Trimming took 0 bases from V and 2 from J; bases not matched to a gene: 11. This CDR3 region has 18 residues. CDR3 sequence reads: CASSQEWVPLAGTYEQYF. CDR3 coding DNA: TGCGCCAGCAGCCAAGAATGGGTCCCTCTAGCGGGGACCTACGAGCAGTACTTC.

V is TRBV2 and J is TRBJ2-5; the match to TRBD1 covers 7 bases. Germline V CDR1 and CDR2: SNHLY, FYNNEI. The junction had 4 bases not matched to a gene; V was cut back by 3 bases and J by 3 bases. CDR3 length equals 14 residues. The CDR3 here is CASSELDREETQYF. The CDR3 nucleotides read TGTGCCAGCAGTGAGCTCGACAGGGAAGAGACCCAGTACTTC.

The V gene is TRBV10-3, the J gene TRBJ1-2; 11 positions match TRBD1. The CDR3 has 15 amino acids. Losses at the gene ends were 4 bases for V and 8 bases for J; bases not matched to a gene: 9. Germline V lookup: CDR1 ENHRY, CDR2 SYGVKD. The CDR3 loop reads CAISGQDRGQAGYTF. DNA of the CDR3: TGTGCCATCAGTGGTCAGGACAGGGGGCAGGCGGGCTACACCTTC.

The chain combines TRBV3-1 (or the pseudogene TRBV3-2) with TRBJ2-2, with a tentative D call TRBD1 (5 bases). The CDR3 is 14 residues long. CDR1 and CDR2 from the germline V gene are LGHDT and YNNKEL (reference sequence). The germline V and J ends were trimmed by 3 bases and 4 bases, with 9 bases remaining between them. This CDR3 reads CASSHLTGTGELFF. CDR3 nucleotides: TGTGCCAGCAGCCATCTCACAGGCACCGGGGAGCTGTTTTTT.

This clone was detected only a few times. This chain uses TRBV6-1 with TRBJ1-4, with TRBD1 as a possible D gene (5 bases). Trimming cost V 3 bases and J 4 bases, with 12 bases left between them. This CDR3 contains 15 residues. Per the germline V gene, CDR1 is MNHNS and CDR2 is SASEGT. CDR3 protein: CASSEPGRLNEKLFF. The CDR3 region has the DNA TGTGCCAGCAGTGAGCCGGGACGCCTTAATGAAAAACTGTTTTTT.

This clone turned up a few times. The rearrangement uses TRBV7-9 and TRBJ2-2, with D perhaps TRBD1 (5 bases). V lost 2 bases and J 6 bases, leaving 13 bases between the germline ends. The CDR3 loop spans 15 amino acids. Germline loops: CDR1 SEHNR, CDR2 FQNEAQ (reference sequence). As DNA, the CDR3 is TGTGCCAGCAGCTTAAGCTCAGGGTATGCCGGGGAGCTGTTTTTT. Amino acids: CASSLSSGYAGELFF.

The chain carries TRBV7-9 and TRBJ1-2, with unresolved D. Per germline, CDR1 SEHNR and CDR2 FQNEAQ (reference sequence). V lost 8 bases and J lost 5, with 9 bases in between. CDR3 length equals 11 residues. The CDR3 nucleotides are TGTGCCAGCGCCAAGGGTTATGGCTACACCTTC. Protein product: CASAKGYGYTF.

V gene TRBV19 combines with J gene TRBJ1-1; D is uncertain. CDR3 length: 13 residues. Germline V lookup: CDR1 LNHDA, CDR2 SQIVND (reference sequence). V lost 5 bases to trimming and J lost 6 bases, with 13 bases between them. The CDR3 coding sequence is TGTGCCAGTAGTGTACTAGCACAGCCTGAAGCTTTCTTT. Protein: CASSVLAQPEAFF.

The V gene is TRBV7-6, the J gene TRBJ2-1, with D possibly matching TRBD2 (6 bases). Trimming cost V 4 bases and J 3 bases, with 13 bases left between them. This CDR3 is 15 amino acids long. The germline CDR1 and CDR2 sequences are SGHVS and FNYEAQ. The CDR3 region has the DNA TGTGCCAGCAGCTCTACTAGCAATAGCTACAATGAGCAGTTCTTC. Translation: CASSSTSNSYNEQFF.

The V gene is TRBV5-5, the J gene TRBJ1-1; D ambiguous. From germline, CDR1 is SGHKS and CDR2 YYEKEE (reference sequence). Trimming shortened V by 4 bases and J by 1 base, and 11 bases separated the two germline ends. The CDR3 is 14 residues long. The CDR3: CASSRQGRNTEAFF. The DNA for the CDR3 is TGTGCCAGCAGCCGTCAAGGGCGGAACACTGAAGCTTTCTTT. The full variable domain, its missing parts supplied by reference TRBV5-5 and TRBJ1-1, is DAGVTQSPTHLIKTRGQQVTLRCSPISGHKSVSWYQQVLGQGPQFIFQYYEKEERGRGNFPDRFSARQFPNYSSELNVNALLLGDSALYLCASSRQGRNTEAFFGQGTRLTVV.

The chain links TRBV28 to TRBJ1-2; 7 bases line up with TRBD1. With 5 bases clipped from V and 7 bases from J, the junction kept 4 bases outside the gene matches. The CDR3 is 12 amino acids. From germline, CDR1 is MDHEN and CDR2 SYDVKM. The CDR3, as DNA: TGTGCCAGCAGTCCACAGGGGCTTGGCTACACCTTC. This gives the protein CASSPQGLGYTF.